This is a list of T cell receptor beta chains from one sample in a study of blood T cells in healthy people across ages. Each CDR3 protein is one row after TCRdb ran MiXCR on the 5' RACE reads. The data contain around 1,700,000 distinct CDR3 sequences, roughly 30% of them singletons. Specimen: blood. These receptors all stem from a woman in her 30s in good health. Each CDR3 is given with its conserved first and last residue. A D gene is named only where the DNA matches it firmly. Not all rows give a size; the values are once, few, many and, for expanded clones, a class.

>TRBV7-8|-|16|-|TRBJ2-1
TGTGCCAGCAGCCCCCGAGCGCAGGGGCACTACAATGAGCAGTTCTTC
CASSPRAQGHYNEQFF
>TRBV10-3|-|15|-|TRBJ2-1
TGTGCCATCAGTACCCCGGACAATAACGACAATGAGCAGTTCTTC
CAISTPDNNDNEQFF
>TRBV10-3|few|15|TRBD2|TRBJ2-3
TGTGCCATCAGTGGGACTAGCGGGAGGGAAGATACGCAGTATTTT
CAISGTSGREDTQYF
>TRBV20-1|few|14|TRBD1|TRBJ2-1
TGCAGTGCTCACCCCGGGACAGGGGTCGATGAGCAGTTCTTC
CSAHPGTGVDEQFF
>TRBV4-3|-|16|TRBD2|TRBJ2-1
TGCGCCAGCAGCCAAGATCGGGCTAGCGGGAGGCATGAGCAGTTCTTC
CASSQDRASGRHEQFF
>TRBV20-1|few|18|-|TRBJ1-4
TGCAGTGCTAGGGGAGGGGGACCCAATGATCTTCATAATGAAAAACTGTTTTTT
CSARGGGPNDLHNEKLFF
>TRBV3-1|few|13|TRBD1|TRBJ1-5
TGTGCCAGCAGTCGCAGGGGGGCTCAGCCCCAGCATTTT
CASSRRGAQPQHF
>TRBV12-3/TRBV12-4|-|12|-|TRBJ1-4
TGTGCCAGCAGGAGGTCCAGCGAAAAACTGTTTTTT
CASRRSSEKLFF
>TRBV30|once|11|-|TRBJ2-7
TGTGCCTGGAGGCACGACAATGAGCAGTACTTC
CAWRHDNEQYF
>TRBV5-1|few|15|TRBD1|TRBJ1-2
TGCGCCAGCAACCCCTGGACAGGGGCCTCGAATGGCTACACCTTC
CASNPWTGASNGYTF
>TRBV12-3/TRBV12-4|many|14|-|TRBJ2-7
TGTGCCAGCAGTTTGGCAGGGCGAACCTACGAGCAGTACTTC
CASSLAGRTYEQYF
>TRBV20-1|few|12|TRBD1|TRBJ1-1
TGTAGTGCCTCCAAGGGGGCCACTGAAGCTTTCTTT
CSASKGATEAFF
>TRBV5-1|many|16|TRBD1|TRBJ2-3
TGCGCCAGCAGCGATGCCGGGACAGGGGGTACAGATACGCAGTATTTT
CASSDAGTGGTDTQYF
>TRBV6-5|-|14|-|TRBJ2-7
TGTGCCAGCAGCGCCGAAGGAGGGAGCTACGAGCAGTACTTC
CASSAEGGSYEQYF
>TRBV28|-|14|-|TRBJ2-1
TGTGCCAGCAGTTTATCCCCTTCGACAGGTGAGCAGTTCTTC
CASSLSPSTGEQFF
>TRBV6-5|-|13|TRBD1|TRBJ2-1
TGTGCCAGCACGGACAGGGGGGACAATGAGCAGTTCTTC
CASTDRGDNEQFF
>TRBV5-1|many|13|-|TRBJ2-7
TGCGCCAGCAACGCAGGGGCAAACTACGAGCAGTACTTC
CASNAGANYEQYF
>TRBV7-2|-|16|TRBD1|TRBJ2-2
TGTGCCAGCAGCACTCCTAGGACAGGGGGCGACGGGGAGCGGTTTTTT
CASSTPRTGGDGERFF
>TRBV7-2|-|14|TRBD1|TRBJ1-4
TGTGCCAGCAGCCCAGGGGGGCGTGGAGAAAAACTGTTTTTT
CASSPGGRGEKLFF
>TRBV3-1|few|15|TRBD1|TRBJ1-1
TGTGCCAGCAGCGGGACAGGGGAAAGGCACACTGAAGCTTTCTTT
CASSGTGERHTEAFF
>TRBV3-1|-|15|-|TRBJ2-2
TGTGCCAGCAGCCCATACAGGGCTGGGACCGGGGAGCTGTTTTTT
CASSPYRAGTGELFF
>TRBV20-1|-|14|TRBD1|TRBJ1-2
TGCAGTGCTAGTACCGGGACAGGGGCCTATGGCTACACCTTC
CSASTGTGAYGYTF
>TRBV19|few|16|-|TRBJ2-6
TGTGCCAGTAGTCCTACCCGTTCCTCTGGGGCCAACGTCCTGACTTTC
CASSPTRSSGANVLTF
>TRBV5-1|-|14|TRBD1|TRBJ1-2
TGCGCCAGCACCCCGGGACAGGCCGGGGATGGCTACACCTTC
CASTPGQAGDGYTF
>TRBV24-1|-|15|-|TRBJ2-3
TGTGCCACCAGTGCCGGCCAACTAAGAACAGATACGCAGTATTTT
CATSAGQLRTDTQYF
>TRBV29-1|many|14|TRBD2|TRBJ2-7
TGCAGCGTTGCCCCGCGGAGCGGGAACTACGAGCAGTACTTC
CSVAPRSGNYEQYF
>TRBV5-1|few|13|-|TRBJ1-1
TGCGCCAGCAGCTTCTGGGGTGGGACTGAAGCTTTCTTT
CASSFWGGTEAFF
>TRBV20-1|-|15|TRBD1|TRBJ2-7
TGCAGTGCTAGAGATACCCACAGGGGGCTCGGCGAGCAGTACTTC
CSARDTHRGLGEQYF
>TRBV7-2|-|19|TRBD1|TRBJ2-6
TGTGCCAGCAGTTCCGGTGGGACAGGGGTGACTTCTGGGGCCAACGTCCTGACTTTC
CASSSGGTGVTSGANVLTF
>TRBV19|few|18|TRBD2|TRBJ2-4
TGTGCCAGTAGCAGGACTAGCGGGAGGGCCCTGGACAAAAACATTCAGTACTTC
CASSRTSGRALDKNIQYF
>TRBV29-1|-|13|TRBD1|TRBJ1-5
TGCAGAGCTCAAGGGGGCTGGGGTCAGCCCCAGCATTTT
CRAQGGWGQPQHF
>TRBV10-2|many|14|TRBD2|TRBJ2-5
TGCGCCAGCAGGCCTCAGCGGGGCGTAGAGACCCAGTACTTC
CASRPQRGVETQYF
>TRBV5-6|-|17|TRBD2|TRBJ2-3
TGTGCCAGCAGCTCCCCAGCGGCTAGCGGGGGCACAGATACGCAGTATTTT
CASSSPAASGGTDTQYF
>TRBV10-3|few|16|TRBD2|TRBJ2-5
TGTGCCATCAGTGCCCACCCAGCGGGAGGGCAAGAGACCCAGTACTTC
CAISAHPAGGQETQYF
>TRBV12-3/TRBV12-4|few|15|TRBD1|TRBJ2-7
TGTGCCAGCAGCCACCTCGGGACAGAGTCCTACGAGCAGTACTTC
CASSHLGTESYEQYF
>TRBV14|-|17|-|TRBJ1-1
TGTGCCAGCAGCCAAGATCGGGGCTGGGGCATGAACACTGAAGCTTTCTTT
CASSQDRGWGMNTEAFF
>TRBV9|few|16|-|TRBJ2-3
TGTGCCAGCAGCGTCCCGGACTTCACTAGCACAGATACGCAGTATTTT
CASSVPDFTSTDTQYF
>TRBV11-2|-|17|TRBD2|TRBJ2-5
TGTGCCAGCAGCTTCGAATCGGGACTAGCGGGGTCCGAGGAGCAGTACTTC
CASSFESGLAGSEEQYF
>TRBV7-2|-|12|-|TRBJ1-5
TGTGCAAGCGCGGGGTACAATCAGCCCCAGCATTTT
CASAGYNQPQHF
>TRBV27|-|15|TRBD1|TRBJ1-2
TGTGCCAGCTCAAGGTCCGGGACAGGGGGTGGTGACTACACCTTC
CASSRSGTGGGDYTF
>TRBV20-1|-|15|TRBD1|TRBJ1-4
TGCAGTGTCGGGACAGTTACCAGAGAAGATGAAAAACTGTTTTTT
CSVGTVTREDEKLFF
>TRBV5-6|-|14|-|TRBJ1-2
TGTGCCAGCAGCTTGGGACAGAAGAGCTATGGCTACACCTTC
CASSLGQKSYGYTF
>TRBV6-6|-|15|TRBD1|TRBJ1-2
TGTGCCCGCAGCTACTCTGAGACAGGGGGCCGTGGCTACACCTTC
CARSYSETGGRGYTF
>TRBV29-1|few|13|-|TRBJ1-2
TGCAGCGTTGCCCGGACAGAGAACTATGGCTACACCTTC
CSVARTENYGYTF
>TRBV7-2|few|15|-|TRBJ1-5
TGTGCCAGCAGCTCCAAAACCATTAGCAATCAGCCCCAGCATTTT
CASSSKTISNQPQHF
>TRBV5-6|few|15|-|TRBJ1-1
TGTGCCAGCAGCTTGGCCCTCACGGGGAACACTGAAGCTTTCTTT
CASSLALTGNTEAFF
>TRBV7-2|few|14|TRBD1|TRBJ2-5
TGTGCCAGCAGCCCCCGGGGACAGGTCGAGACCCAGTACTTC
CASSPRGQVETQYF
>TRBV9|-|15|TRBD1|TRBJ2-7
TGTGCCAGCAGCGTAGACCAGGGGGTGGCCTACGAGCAGTACTTC
CASSVDQGVAYEQYF
>TRBV15|-|15|TRBD1|TRBJ2-2
TGTGCCACCAGCAGCGGGACAGAGAACACCGGGGAGCTGTTTTTT
CATSSGTENTGELFF
>TRBV4-1|-|16|-|TRBJ2-1
TGCGCCAGCAGCCAAGAGGGAACAGCCGGAATCAATGAGCAGTTCTTC
CASSQEGTAGINEQFF